Sequencing of this T cell receptor (beta chain) was carried out in a study of blood T cell repertoires in COVID-19. Study overall: Both acute and convalescent COVID-19 samples were obtained from the United States, Italy and Spain.

Assay used: immunoSEQ multiplex PCR; TCRdb lists only in-frame clones, some missing. The table has over 200,000 clones, more than 75% seen once. This CDR3 contains 14 residues. Per the germline V gene, CDR1 is MNHEY and CDR2 is SVGAGI. Deletions cut 7 bases from V and 2 bases from J, with 14 bases between. This receptor was taken from a middle-aged man with active or convalescent COVID-19. Sequencing input: peripheral blood. V and J are TRBV6-5 and TRBJ1-1; perhaps TRBD1 as D (6 bases). The chain's CDR3 is CASTSDRTNTEAFF. The CDR3 DNA reads TGTGCCAGCACCTCCGACAGGACAAACACTGAAGCTTTCTTT.